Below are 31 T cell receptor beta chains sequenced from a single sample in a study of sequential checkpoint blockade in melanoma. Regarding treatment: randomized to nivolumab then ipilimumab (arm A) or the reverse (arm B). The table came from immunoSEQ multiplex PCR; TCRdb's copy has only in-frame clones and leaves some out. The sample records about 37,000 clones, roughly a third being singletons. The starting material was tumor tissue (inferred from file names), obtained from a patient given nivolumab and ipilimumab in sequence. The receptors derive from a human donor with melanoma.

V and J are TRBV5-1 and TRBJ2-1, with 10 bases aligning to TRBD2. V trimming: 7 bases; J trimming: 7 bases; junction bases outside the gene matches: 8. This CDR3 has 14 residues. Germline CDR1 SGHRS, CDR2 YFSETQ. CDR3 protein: CASESGGADNEQFF. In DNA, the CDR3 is TGCGCCAGCGAGAGCGGGGGGGCCGATAATGAGCAGTTCTTC.

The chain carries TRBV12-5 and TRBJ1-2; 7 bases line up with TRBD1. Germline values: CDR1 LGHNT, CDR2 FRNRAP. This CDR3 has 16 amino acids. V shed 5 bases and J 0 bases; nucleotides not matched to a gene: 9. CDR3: CASGPLQGTANYGYTF. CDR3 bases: TGTGCTAGTGGTCCCCTCCAAGGGACAGCTAACTATGGCTACACCTTC.

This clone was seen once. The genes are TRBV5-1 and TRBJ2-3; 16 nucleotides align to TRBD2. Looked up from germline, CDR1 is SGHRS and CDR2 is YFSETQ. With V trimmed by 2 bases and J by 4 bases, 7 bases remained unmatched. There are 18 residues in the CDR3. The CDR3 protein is CASSFGTSGGARADTQYF. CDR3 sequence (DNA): TGCGCCAGCAGCTTCGGGACTAGCGGGGGGGCGAGGGCAGATACGCAGTATTTT.

CDR3 in DNA: TGCGCCAGCAGCTTGGTTTTAGATTTCGGACGGGAGACCCAGTACTTC. It specifies CASSLVLDFGRETQYF. The chain links TRBV5-1 to TRBJ2-5; unclear D gene. The CDR3 consists of 16 residues. Germline CDR1 reads SGHRS; CDR2 reads YFSETQ. The ends were cut back, 0 bases at V and 5 bases at J, with 17 bases in the middle.

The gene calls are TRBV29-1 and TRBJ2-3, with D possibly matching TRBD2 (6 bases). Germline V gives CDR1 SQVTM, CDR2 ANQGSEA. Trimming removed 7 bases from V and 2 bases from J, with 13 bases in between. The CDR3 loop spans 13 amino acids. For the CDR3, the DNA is TGCAGCGGGGAGGACCCTTTCACAGATACGCAGTATTTT. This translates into CSGEDPFTDTQYF.

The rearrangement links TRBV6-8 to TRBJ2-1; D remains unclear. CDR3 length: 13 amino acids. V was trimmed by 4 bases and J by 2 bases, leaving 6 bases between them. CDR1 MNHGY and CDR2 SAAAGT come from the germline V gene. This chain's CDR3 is CASSSRAYNEQFF. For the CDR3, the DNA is TGTGCCAGCAGTTCCCGAGCCTACAATGAGCAGTTCTTC.

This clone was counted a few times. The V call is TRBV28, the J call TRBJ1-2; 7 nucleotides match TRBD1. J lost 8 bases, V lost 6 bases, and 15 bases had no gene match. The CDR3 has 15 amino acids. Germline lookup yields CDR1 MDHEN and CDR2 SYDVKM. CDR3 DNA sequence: TGTGCCAGCAGACCTCTGGACAGGCAGGGGGAGGGCTACACCTTC. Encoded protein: CASRPLDRQGEGYTF.

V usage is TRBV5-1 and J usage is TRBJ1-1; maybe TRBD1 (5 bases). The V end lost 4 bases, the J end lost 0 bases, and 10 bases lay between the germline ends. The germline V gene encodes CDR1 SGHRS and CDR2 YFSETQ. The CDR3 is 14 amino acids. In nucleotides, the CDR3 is TGCGCCAGCAGCCGAGACAGTTTGAACACTGAAGCTTTCTTT. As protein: CASSRDSLNTEAFF.

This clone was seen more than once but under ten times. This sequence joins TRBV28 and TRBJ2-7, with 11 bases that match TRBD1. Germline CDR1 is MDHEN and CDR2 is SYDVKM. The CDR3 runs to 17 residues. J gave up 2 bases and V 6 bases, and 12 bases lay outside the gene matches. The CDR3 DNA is TGTGCCAGCAGGACAGGGACAGGGGGGTGGTTACCCTACGAGCAGTACTTC. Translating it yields CASRTGTGGWLPYEQYF.

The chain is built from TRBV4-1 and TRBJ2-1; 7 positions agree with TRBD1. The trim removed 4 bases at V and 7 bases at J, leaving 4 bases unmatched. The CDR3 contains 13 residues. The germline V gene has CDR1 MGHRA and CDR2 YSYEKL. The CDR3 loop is CASSPGQKNEQFF. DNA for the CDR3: TGCGCCAGCAGCCCGGGACAGAAGAATGAGCAGTTCTTC.

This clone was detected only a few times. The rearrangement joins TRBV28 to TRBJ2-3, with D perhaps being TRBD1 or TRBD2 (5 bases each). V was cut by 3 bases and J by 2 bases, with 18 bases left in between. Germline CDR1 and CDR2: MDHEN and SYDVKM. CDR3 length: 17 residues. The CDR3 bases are TGTGCCAGCAGTTTGGTTAACCCGCTTGGGACCACAGATACGCAGTATTTT. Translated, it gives CASSLVNPLGTTDTQYF.

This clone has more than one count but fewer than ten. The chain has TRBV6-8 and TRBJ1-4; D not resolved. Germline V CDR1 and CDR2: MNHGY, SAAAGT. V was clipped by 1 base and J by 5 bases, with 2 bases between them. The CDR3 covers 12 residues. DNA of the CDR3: TGTGCCAGCAGTTACTGGAATGAAAAACTGTTTTTT. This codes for CASSYWNEKLFF.

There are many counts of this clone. The CDR3 region has the DNA TGTGCCAGCAGCCCCGGGGGGAGCTCCTACAATGAGCAGTTCTTC. Translating it yields CASSPGGSSYNEQFF. The chain carries TRBV7-6 and TRBJ2-1, with 7 bases that match TRBD2. The ends lost 5 bases at V and 0 bases at J; junction bases unmatched: 4. The CDR3 covers 15 residues. Germline CDR1 reads SGHVS; CDR2 reads FNYEAQ.

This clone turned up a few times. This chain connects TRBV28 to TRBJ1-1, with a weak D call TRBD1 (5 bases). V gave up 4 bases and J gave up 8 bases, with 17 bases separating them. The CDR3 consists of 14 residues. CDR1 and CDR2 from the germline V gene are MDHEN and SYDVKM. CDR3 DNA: TGTGCCAGCAGTTCGGGGCTGGCCCGGCGCGAAGCTTTCTTT. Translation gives CASSSGLARREAFF. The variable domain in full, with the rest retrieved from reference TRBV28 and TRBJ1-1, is DVKVTQSSRYLVKRTGEKVFLECVQDMDHENMFWYRQDPGLGLRLIYFSYDVKMKEKGDIPEGYSVSREKKERFSLILESASTNQTSMYLCASSSGLARREAFFGQGTRLTVV.

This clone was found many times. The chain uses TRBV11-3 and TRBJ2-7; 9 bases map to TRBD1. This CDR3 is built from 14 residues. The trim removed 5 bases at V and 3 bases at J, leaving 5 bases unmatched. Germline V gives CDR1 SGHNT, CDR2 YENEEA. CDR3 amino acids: CASSPDRGIYEQYF. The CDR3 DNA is TGTGCCAGCAGCCCGGACAGGGGAATCTACGAGCAGTACTTC.

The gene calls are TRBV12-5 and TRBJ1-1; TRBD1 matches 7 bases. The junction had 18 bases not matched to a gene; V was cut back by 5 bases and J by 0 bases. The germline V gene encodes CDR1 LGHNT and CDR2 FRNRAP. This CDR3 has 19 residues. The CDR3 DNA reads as TGTGCTAGTGGTCCGTACAGGGGTACGATCGTGGCCTTGAACACTGAAGCTTTCTTT. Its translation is CASGPYRGTIVALNTEAFF.

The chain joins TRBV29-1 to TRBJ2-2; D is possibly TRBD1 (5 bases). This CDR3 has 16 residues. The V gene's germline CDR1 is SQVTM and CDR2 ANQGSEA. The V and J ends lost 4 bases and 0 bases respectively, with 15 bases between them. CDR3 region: CSVGSGRTSNTGELFF. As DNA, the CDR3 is TGCAGCGTTGGGTCCGGACGGACATCGAACACCGGGGAGCTGTTTTTT.

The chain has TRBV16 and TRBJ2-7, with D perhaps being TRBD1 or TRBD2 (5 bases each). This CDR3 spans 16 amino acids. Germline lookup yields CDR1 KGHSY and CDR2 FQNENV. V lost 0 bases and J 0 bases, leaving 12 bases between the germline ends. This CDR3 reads CASSQSWPGSSYEQYF. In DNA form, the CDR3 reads TGTGCCAGCAGCCAATCCTGGCCAGGGAGCTCCTACGAGCAGTACTTC.

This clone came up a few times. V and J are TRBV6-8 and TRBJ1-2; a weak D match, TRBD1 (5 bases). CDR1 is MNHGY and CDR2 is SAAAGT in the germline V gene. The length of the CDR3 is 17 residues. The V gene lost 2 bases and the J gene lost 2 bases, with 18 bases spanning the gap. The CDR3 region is CASSYGPGRGGNYGYTF. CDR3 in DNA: TGTGCCAGCAGTTACGGGCCTGGTCGGGGCGGGAACTATGGCTACACCTTC.

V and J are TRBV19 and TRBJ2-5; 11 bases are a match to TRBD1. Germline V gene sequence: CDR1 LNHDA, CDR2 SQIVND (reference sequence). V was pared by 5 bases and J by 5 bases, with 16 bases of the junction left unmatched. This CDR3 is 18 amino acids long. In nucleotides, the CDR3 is TGTGCCAGTAGTGCACAACTGGACAGGGGGCTTGCAAGGGAGACCCAGTACTTC. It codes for CASSAQLDRGLARETQYF.

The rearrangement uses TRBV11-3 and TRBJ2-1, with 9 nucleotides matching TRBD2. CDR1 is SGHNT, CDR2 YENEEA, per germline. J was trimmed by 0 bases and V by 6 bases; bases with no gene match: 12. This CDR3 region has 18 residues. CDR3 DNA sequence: TGTGCCAGCAGTAAATACTTAGCGGGGGACAGCTCCTACAATGAGCAGTTCTTC. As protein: CASSKYLAGDSSYNEQFF. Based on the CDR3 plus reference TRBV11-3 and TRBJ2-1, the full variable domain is EAGVVQSPRYKIIEKKQPVAFWCNPISGHNTLYWYLQNLGQGPELLIRYENEEAVDDSQLPKDRFSAERLKGVDSTLKIQPAELGDSAVYLCASSKYLAGDSSYNEQFFGPGTRLTVL.

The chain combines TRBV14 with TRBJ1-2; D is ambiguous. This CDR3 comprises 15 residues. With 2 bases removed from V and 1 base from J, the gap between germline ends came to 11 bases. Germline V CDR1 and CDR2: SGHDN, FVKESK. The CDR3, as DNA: TGTGCCAGCAGCCAATCAAGGACGGTTAACTATGGCTACACCTTC. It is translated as CASSQSRTVNYGYTF.

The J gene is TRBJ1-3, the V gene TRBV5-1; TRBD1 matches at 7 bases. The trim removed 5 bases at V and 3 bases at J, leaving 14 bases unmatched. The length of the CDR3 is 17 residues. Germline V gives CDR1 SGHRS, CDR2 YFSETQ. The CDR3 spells CASRRETGQILGNTIYF. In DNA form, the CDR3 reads TGCGCCAGCAGGCGGGAAACGGGACAGATTCTTGGAAACACCATATATTTT.

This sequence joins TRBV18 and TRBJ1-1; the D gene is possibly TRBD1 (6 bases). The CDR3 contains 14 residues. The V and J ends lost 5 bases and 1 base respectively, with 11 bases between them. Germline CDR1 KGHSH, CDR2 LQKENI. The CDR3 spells CASSVQGTNTEAFF. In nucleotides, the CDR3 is TGTGCCAGCTCAGTACAGGGAACGAACACTGAAGCTTTCTTT.

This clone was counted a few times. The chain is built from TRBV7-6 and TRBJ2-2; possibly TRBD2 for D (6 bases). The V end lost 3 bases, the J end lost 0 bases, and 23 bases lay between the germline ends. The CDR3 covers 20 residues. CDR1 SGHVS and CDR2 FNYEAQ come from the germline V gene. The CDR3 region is CASSFIGAGISSANTGELFF. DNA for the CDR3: TGTGCCAGCAGCTTCATTGGAGCGGGCATAAGCAGCGCGAACACCGGGGAGCTGTTTTTT.

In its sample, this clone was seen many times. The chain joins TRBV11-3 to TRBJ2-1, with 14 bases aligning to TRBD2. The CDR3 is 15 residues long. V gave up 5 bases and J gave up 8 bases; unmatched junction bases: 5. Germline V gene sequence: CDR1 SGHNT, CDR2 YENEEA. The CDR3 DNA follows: TGTGCCAGCAGCCGCGGGACTAGCGGGAGCCATGAGCAGTTCTTC. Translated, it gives CASSRGTSGSHEQFF.

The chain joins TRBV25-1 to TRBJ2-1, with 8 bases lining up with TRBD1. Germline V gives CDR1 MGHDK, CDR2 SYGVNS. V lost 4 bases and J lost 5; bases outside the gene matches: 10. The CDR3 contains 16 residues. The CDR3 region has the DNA TGTGCCAGCAGTGCACCCGGGACAGGCGCAAACAATGAGCAGTTCTTC. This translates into CASSAPGTGANNEQFF. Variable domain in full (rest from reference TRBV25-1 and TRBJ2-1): EADIYQTPRYLVIGTGKKITLECSQTMGHDKMYWYQQDPGMELHLIHYSYGVNSTEKGDLSSESTVSRIRTEHFPLTLESARPSHTSQYLCASSAPGTGANNEQFFGPGTRLTVL.

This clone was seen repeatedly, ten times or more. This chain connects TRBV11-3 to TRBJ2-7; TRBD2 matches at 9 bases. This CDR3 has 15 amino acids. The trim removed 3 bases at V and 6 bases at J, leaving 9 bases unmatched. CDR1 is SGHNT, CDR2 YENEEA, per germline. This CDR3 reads CASSLVGAGGLEQYF. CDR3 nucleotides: TGTGCCAGCAGCTTGGTTGGTGCGGGGGGGCTCGAGCAGTACTTC.

CDR3 sequence: CASSQSCRTKNGYTF. Here the CDR3 DNA reads TGCGCCAGCAGTCAATCGTGCAGGACCAAGAACGGCTACACCTTC. This chain connects TRBV23-1 to TRBJ1-2; D not certain. TRBV23-1 is an ORF, and what it does is uncertain. Trimming removed 0 bases from V and 8 bases from J, with 16 bases in between. This CDR3 spans 15 amino acids.

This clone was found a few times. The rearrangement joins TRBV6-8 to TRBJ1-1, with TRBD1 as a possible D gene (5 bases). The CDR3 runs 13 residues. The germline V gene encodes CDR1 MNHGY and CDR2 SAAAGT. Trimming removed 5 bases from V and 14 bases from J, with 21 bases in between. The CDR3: CASSDSRGPWRFF. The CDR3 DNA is TGTGCCAGCAGTGATAGTCGGGGACCCTGGAGATTCTTT.

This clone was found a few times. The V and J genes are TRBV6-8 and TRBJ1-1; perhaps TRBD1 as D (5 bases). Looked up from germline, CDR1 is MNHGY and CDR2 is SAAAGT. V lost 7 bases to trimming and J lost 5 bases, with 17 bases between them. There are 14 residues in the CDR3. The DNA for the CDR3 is TGTGCCAGCATACTGGACATAAGAGGAACTGAAGCTTTCTTT. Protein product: CASILDIRGTEAFF.